Shown below are 26 T cell receptor beta chains from a single sample sequenced in a study of cytomegalovirus exposure and HLA in healthy donors. 13 Jbeta primers and 60 Vbeta primers were used for the PCR. The protocol was immunoSEQ multiplex PCR, while the TCRdb copy is restricted to in-frame clones and leaves out a portion. The data hold roughly 200,000 clones, with more than 65% observed a single time. Material for sequencing was PBMCs. These receptors came from a man between 45 and 60 years old in good health and CMV-seronegative.

This chain joins TRBV5-1 and TRBJ1-2, with 7 bases aligning to TRBD1. CDR1 SGHRS and CDR2 YFSETQ come from the germline V gene. The V and J ends lost 4 bases and 2 bases, in that order; junction bases with no gene match: 8. The CDR3 consists of 15 residues. The CDR3 DNA is TGCGCCAGCAGCACATTTACGACAGGGAACTATGGCTACACCTTC. Translated: CASSTFTTGNYGYTF. The full variable domain, in which reference TRBV5-1 and TRBJ1-2 provide the parts outside the CDR3, is KAGVTQTPRYLIKTRGQQVTLSCSPISGHRSVSWYQQTPGQGLQFLFEYFSETQRNKGNFPGRFSGRQFSNSRSEMNVSTLELGDSALYLCASSTFTTGNYGYTFGSGTRLTVV.

CDR3: CASSPGTSGSWGTQYF. DNA for the CDR3: TGTGCCAGCAGCCCTGGGACTAGCGGGAGTTGGGGTACGCAGTATTTT. The rearrangement joins TRBV9 to TRBJ2-3; 14 nucleotides align to TRBD2. With V trimmed by 4 bases and J by 8 bases, 9 bases remained unmatched. CDR1 and CDR2 (germline): SGDLS, YYNGEE. The CDR3 runs to 16 residues.

This CDR3 reads CASSVAQGAGNTIYF. CDR3 coding DNA: TGTGCCAGCAGCGTTGCCCAGGGGGCGGGGAACACCATATATTTT. The J gene is TRBJ1-3, the V gene TRBV9; 8 bases match TRBD1. Unmatched junction bases numbered 8, after V lost 2 bases and J lost 7 bases. This CDR3 contains 15 residues. The germline V gene encodes CDR1 SGDLS and CDR2 YYNGEE.

This sequence joins TRBV6-5 and TRBJ2-3, with D perhaps TRBD1 (5 bases). V was clipped by 7 bases and J by 1 base, with 15 bases between them. Germline V lookup: CDR1 MNHEY, CDR2 SVGAGI. The length of the CDR3 is 15 residues. CDR3 sequence (DNA): TGTGCCAGCAACGTTCAGGGTGGTGGCACAGATACGCAGTATTTT. Amino acid sequence: CASNVQGGGTDTQYF.

This chain joins TRBV7-3 and TRBJ1-5; D might be TRBD1 (5 bases). Germline CDR1 reads SGHTA; CDR2 reads FQGTGA. This CDR3 spans 13 amino acids. Trimming took off 2 bases at V and 6 bases at J, with 8 bases between the two ends. CDR3: CASSLQGGQPQHF. In DNA form, the CDR3 reads TGTGCCAGCAGCTTACAGGGTGGTCAGCCCCAGCATTTT.

The chain recombines TRBV28 with TRBJ2-7; a possible D gene is TRBD2 (5 bases). The CDR3 extends over 13 amino acids. CDR1 is MDHEN, CDR2 SYDVKM, per germline. V shed 6 bases and J shed 2 bases, with 11 bases lying between them. This CDR3 reads CASSSGTTYEQYF. The CDR3 nucleotides read TGTGCCAGCAGCTCGGGAACCACCTACGAGCAGTACTTC.

The chain combines TRBV29-1 with TRBJ2-7, with D perhaps matching TRBD2 (5 bases). Germline values: CDR1 SQVTM, CDR2 ANQGSEA. V shed 7 bases and J shed 0 bases, with 13 bases lying between them. This CDR3 comprises 13 residues. The CDR3 protein is CSAQAASSYEQYF. DNA for the CDR3: TGCAGCGCTCAAGCGGCGAGCTCCTACGAGCAGTACTTC.

This clone was counted only a few times. Other DNA sequences in the same sample also yield this CDR3. The chain employs TRBV18 and TRBJ1-3; 7 bases align to TRBD1. Germline trimming cut 2 bases from V and 4 bases from J; bases unmatched to any gene: 5. Germline-derived CDR1 and CDR2 are KGHSH and LQKENI. The CDR3 extends over 15 amino acids. CDR3 loop: CASSPGRQGGNTIYF. CDR3 coding DNA: TGTGCCAGCTCACCAGGGCGACAGGGAGGAAACACCATATATTTT.

The V call is TRBV7-2, the J call TRBJ2-3; TRBD2 aligns across 8 bases. The ends lost 5 bases at V and 5 bases at J; junction bases unmatched: 6. The germline V gene has CDR1 SGHTA and CDR2 FQGNSA. The CDR3 spans 14 residues. CDR3: CASSPGGELDTQYF. CDR3 DNA: TGTGCCAGCAGCCCCGGGGGGGAGTTAGATACGCAGTATTTT. Based on the CDR3 plus reference TRBV7-2 and TRBJ2-3, the full variable domain is GAGVSQSPSNKVTEKGKDVELRCDPISGHTALYWYRQSLGQGLEFLIYFQGNSAPDKSGLPSDRFSAERTGGSVSTLTIQRTQQEDSAVYLCASSPGGELDTQYFGPGTRLTVL.

The chain couples TRBV19 to TRBJ2-1, with D possibly being TRBD1 (6 bases). V was pared by 5 bases and J by 4 bases, with 9 bases between. Germline loops: CDR1 LNHDA, CDR2 SQIVND (reference sequence). The CDR3 spans 13 residues. The DNA for the CDR3 is TGTGCCAGTAGTCCGGGACAATACAATGAGCAGTTCTTC. This codes for CASSPGQYNEQFF. Drawing the rest from reference TRBV19 and TRBJ2-1, the complete variable domain is DGGITQSPKYLFRKEGQNVTLSCEQNLNHDAMYWYRQDPGQGLRLIYYSQIVNDFQKGDIAEGYSVSREKKESFPLTVTSAQKNPTAFYLCASSPGQYNEQFFGPGTRLTVL.

J is TRBJ2-3 and V is TRBV28, with a weak D call TRBD1 (8 bases). Trimming took off 6 bases at V and 2 bases at J, with 12 bases between the two ends. The germline V gene encodes CDR1 MDHEN and CDR2 SYDVKM. The CDR3 is 14 amino acids. CDR3 loop: CASRQGGNTDTQYF. The CDR3 nucleotides are TGTGCCAGCAGACAGGGGGGGAACACAGATACGCAGTATTTT.

V gene TRBV6-5 combines with J gene TRBJ1-2, with 10 bases identical to TRBD1. The CDR3 spans 15 residues. With V trimmed by 4 bases and J by 1 base, 3 bases remained unmatched. Per the germline V gene, CDR1 is MNHEY and CDR2 is SVGAGI. The CDR3, as DNA: TGTGCCAGCAGTTCTTGGACAGGGGGTAACTATGGCTACACCTTC. It translates to CASSSWTGGNYGYTF.

J is TRBJ2-1 and V is TRBV19, with TRBD1 identical over 8 bases. V gave up 8 bases and J gave up 6 bases; unmatched junction bases: 6. CDR1 and CDR2 from the germline V gene are LNHDA and SQIVND (reference sequence). The CDR3 loop spans 13 amino acids. CDR3 in amino acids: CASGQGKPNEQFF. CDR3 coding DNA: TGTGCCAGTGGACAGGGAAAACCCAATGAGCAGTTCTTC.

The chain is built from TRBV10-3 and TRBJ2-5; TRBD2 might be the D (5 bases). The J call may be incorrect, as the DNA end agrees better with TRBJ2-7. The CDR3 sequence is 15 residues long. CDR1 is ENHRY, CDR2 SYGVKD, per germline. The DNA for the CDR3 is TGTGCCATCAGTGAGTCGGGCGGGCGATCCTACGAGCAGTACTTC. Amino acid sequence: CAISESGGRSYEQYF.

The V and J genes are TRBV10-3 and TRBJ2-3; weak D call: TRBD2 (6 bases). The germline V gene encodes CDR1 ENHRY and CDR2 SYGVKD. V was trimmed by 0 bases and J by 0 bases, leaving 19 bases between them. The CDR3 covers 19 residues. CDR3 bases: TGTGCCATCAGTGAGTCAAGGCTCGTACGGGAGATTAGCACAGATACGCAGTATTTT. Translated, it gives CAISESRLVREISTDTQYF.

The CDR3 region is CSVEGLAGGGRYNEQFF. The CDR3 DNA follows: TGCAGCGTTGAAGGACTAGCGGGGGGAGGTCGCTACAATGAGCAGTTCTTC. The V gene is TRBV29-1, the J gene TRBJ2-1, with 13 bases identical to TRBD2. Germline V gene sequence: CDR1 SQVTM, CDR2 ANQGSEA. V lost 1 base, J lost 3 bases, and 6 bases stayed unmatched. This CDR3 comprises 17 residues.

The chain employs TRBV7-3 and TRBJ2-2; TRBD1 matches 7 bases. V lost 3 bases to trimming and J lost 4 bases; unmatched junction nucleotides: 5. Germline-derived CDR1 and CDR2 are SGHTA and FQGTGA. CDR3 size: 15 residues. The DNA for the CDR3 is TGTGCCAGCAGCTTCTCTGCAGGGGGCACCGGGGAGCTGTTTTTT. As protein: CASSFSAGGTGELFF.

The chain combines TRBV10-3 with TRBJ2-7; TRBD1 matches at 7 bases. Germline V CDR1 and CDR2: ENHRY, SYGVKD. This CDR3 comprises 14 residues. V was clipped by 3 bases and J by 1 base; unmatched bases: 3. Here the CDR3 DNA reads TGTGCCATCAGTGATCGGGGACAGTCCTACGAGCAGTACTTC. It codes for CAISDRGQSYEQYF.

V is TRBV5-1 and J is TRBJ1-5; 7 bases fit TRBD1. CDR3 length equals 15 residues. Germline V lookup: CDR1 SGHRS, CDR2 YFSETQ. J was trimmed by 4 bases and V by 0 bases; bases with no gene match: 4. CDR3 protein: CASSLGGTENQPQHF. CDR3 sequence (DNA): TGCGCCAGCAGCTTGGGTGGGACAGAAAATCAGCCCCAGCATTTT.

Only a few counts were recorded for this clone. The rearrangement joins TRBV19 to TRBJ2-1; 10 nucleotides match TRBD2. The CDR3 is made up of 17 amino acids. Germline CDR1 LNHDA, CDR2 SQIVND (reference sequence). The V segment lost 5 bases and the J segment 4 bases; nucleotides outside the gene matches: 11. This chain's CDR3 is CASSPRSSGSTYNEQFF. The CDR3 DNA sequence: TGTGCCAGTAGTCCTAGGTCTAGCGGGAGTACTTACAATGAGCAGTTCTTC.

The chain recombines TRBV7-3 with TRBJ1-2; D not certain. CDR1 SGHTA and CDR2 FQGTGA come from the germline V gene. The germline V and J ends were trimmed by 3 bases and 0 bases, with 11 bases remaining between them. The CDR3 is made up of 15 amino acids. The CDR3 sequence is CASSLGGGTNYGYTF. Here the CDR3 DNA reads TGTGCCAGCAGCTTGGGAGGTGGGACTAACTATGGCTACACCTTC.

J is TRBJ2-1 and V is TRBV7-3; 13 positions match TRBD2. The CDR3 contains 16 residues. V gave up 4 bases and J gave up 7 bases; unmatched junction bases: 7. Per germline, CDR1 SGHTA and CDR2 FQGTGA. The CDR3 region is CASSSLGLAGDNEQFF. CDR3 nucleotide sequence: TGTGCCAGCAGCTCCCTTGGACTAGCGGGAGATAATGAGCAGTTCTTC. The whole variable domain, remainder taken from reference TRBV7-3 and TRBJ2-1, is GAGVSQTPSNKVTEKGKYVELRCDPISGHTALYWYRQSLGQGPEFLIYFQGTGAADDSGLPNDRFFAVRPEGSVSTLKIQRTERGDSAVYLCASSSLGLAGDNEQFFGPGTRLTVL.

The rearrangement links TRBV7-9 to TRBJ2-3; a possible D gene is TRBD2 (6 bases). Trimming removed 1 base at V and 6 bases at J, with 14 bases between. The CDR3 totals 15 residues. Germline-derived CDR1 and CDR2 are SEHNR and FQNEAQ (reference sequence). CDR3 coding DNA: TGTGCCAGCAGCTTAGAGAGGACGGGAGTGGATACGCAGTATTTT. Its translation is CASSLERTGVDTQYF.

V usage is TRBV9 and J usage is TRBJ2-3; 9 nucleotides line up with TRBD2. The CDR3 totals 17 residues. The V gene's germline CDR1 is SGDLS and CDR2 YYNGEE. After removal of 3 bases from V and 3 bases from J, the junction contained 11 bases not matched to a gene. This chain's CDR3 is CASSGGVAGARTDTQYF. The CDR3 bases are TGTGCCAGCAGCGGCGGGGTAGCGGGAGCGAGGACAGATACGCAGTATTTT.

The chain's CDR3 is CASSARQGATTGELFF. DNA for the CDR3: TGTGCCAGCAGCGCCCGACAGGGGGCGACCACCGGGGAGCTGTTTTTT. The V call is TRBV9, the J call TRBJ2-2, with 10 bases aligning to TRBD1. Trimming at V came to 3 bases and at J to 4 bases, leaving 6 bases not matched to a gene. The CDR3 runs to 16 residues. Germline CDR1 SGDLS, CDR2 YYNGEE.

V and J are TRBV28 and TRBJ1-5; maybe TRBD1 (6 bases). The CDR3 is 16 amino acids. Germline-derived CDR1 and CDR2 are MDHEN and SYDVKM. V lost 1 base and J 0 bases, leaving 10 bases between the germline ends. The CDR3 bases are TGTGCCAGCAGTTTATTCCCAGGGGTTAGCAATCAGCCCCAGCATTTT. Translated: CASSLFPGVSNQPQHF. Looking up the rest from reference TRBV28 and TRBJ1-5 gives the full variable domain: DVKVTQSSRYLVKRTGEKVFLECVQDMDHENMFWYRQDPGLGLRLIYFSYDVKMKEKGDIPEGYSVSREKKERFSLILESASTNQTSMYLCASSLFPGVSNQPQHFGDGTRLSIL.